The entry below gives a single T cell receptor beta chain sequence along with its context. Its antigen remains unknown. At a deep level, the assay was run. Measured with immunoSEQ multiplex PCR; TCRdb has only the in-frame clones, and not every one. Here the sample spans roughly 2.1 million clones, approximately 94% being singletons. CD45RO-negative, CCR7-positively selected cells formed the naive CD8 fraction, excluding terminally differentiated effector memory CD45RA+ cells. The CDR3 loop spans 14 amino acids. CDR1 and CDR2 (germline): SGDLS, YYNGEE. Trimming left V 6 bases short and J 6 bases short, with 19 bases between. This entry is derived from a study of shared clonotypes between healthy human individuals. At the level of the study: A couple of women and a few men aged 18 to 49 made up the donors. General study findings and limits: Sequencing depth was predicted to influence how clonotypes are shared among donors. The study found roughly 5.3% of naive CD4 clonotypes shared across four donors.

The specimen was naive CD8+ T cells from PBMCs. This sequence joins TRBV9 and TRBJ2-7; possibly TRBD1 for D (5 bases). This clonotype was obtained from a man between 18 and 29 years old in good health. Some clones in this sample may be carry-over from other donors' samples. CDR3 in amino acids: CASTQAAAGIEQYF. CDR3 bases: TGTGCCAGCACCCAGGCGGCAGCAGGGATCGAGCAGTACTTC. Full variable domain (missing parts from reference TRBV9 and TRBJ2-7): DSGVTQTPKHLITATGQRVTLRCSPRSGDLSVYWYQQSLDQGLQFLIQYYNGEERAKGNILERFSAQQFPDLHSELNLSSLELGDSALYFCASTQAAAGIEQYFGPGTRLTVT.